This entry lists 20 T cell receptor beta chains sequenced from one sample in a study of shared clonotypes between healthy human individuals. Assay: immunoSEQ multiplex PCR; the TCRdb copy retains only in-frame clones and omits some. The sample carries 2,100,000 or so clones, almost 96% recorded once. Material for sequencing was naive CD4+ T cells sorted from blood. The sample's subset: CD45RA+ positively selected. The receptor set was obtained from a man aged 18 to 29 in good health.

This chain connects TRBV9 to TRBJ2-1; the D gene could be TRBD1 or TRBD2 (6 bases each). Germline V CDR1 and CDR2: SGDLS, YYNGEE. CDR3 length: 18 residues. Trimming left V 1 base short and J 0 bases short, with 17 bases between. The CDR3 sequence: CASSVKKGGPASYNEQFF. The CDR3 DNA reads TGTGCCAGCAGCGTAAAGAAGGGGGGTCCCGCCTCCTACAATGAGCAGTTCTTC. Variable domain in full (rest from reference TRBV9 and TRBJ2-1): DSGVTQTPKHLITATGQRVTLRCSPRSGDLSVYWYQQSLDQGLQFLIQYYNGEERAKGNILERFSAQQFPDLHSELNLSSLELGDSALYFCASSVKKGGPASYNEQFFGPGTRLTVL.

This chain links TRBV7-8 with TRBJ2-1, with D possibly TRBD2 on 6 matching bases. V lost 7 bases to trimming and J lost 8 bases, with 24 bases between them. This CDR3 is 16 amino acids long. Germline assignment: CDR1 SGHVS and CDR2 FQNEAQ. The CDR3 DNA is TGTGCCAGCACCTTGGGGCGGGGCCGGGTGGGCTATGAGCAGTTCTTC. This gives the protein CASTLGRGRVGYEQFF.

This rearrangement joins TRBV2 to TRBJ1-5, with 7 positions matching TRBD1. J was trimmed by 0 bases and V by 8 bases; bases with no gene match: 19. The CDR3 runs to 19 residues. Germline V lookup: CDR1 SNHLY, CDR2 FYNNEI. CDR3 loop: CASSTASWTGSYSNQPQHF. CDR3 coding DNA: TGTGCCAGCTCAACTGCTAGCTGGACAGGATCTTATAGCAATCAGCCCCAGCATTTT. The full variable domain, with the rest looked up from reference TRBV2 and TRBJ1-5, is EPEVTQTPSHQVTQMGQEVILRCVPISNHLYFYWYRQILGQKVEFLVSFYNNEISEKSEIFDDQFSVERPDGSNFTLKIRSTKLEDSAMYFCASSTASWTGSYSNQPQHFGDGTRLSIL.

The chain recombines TRBV14 with TRBJ2-5; D gene unclear. Trimming pared 6 bases from V and 9 bases from J, leaving 2 bases between. Germline CDR1 SGHDN, CDR2 FVKESK. The CDR3 loop spans 8 amino acids. As DNA, the CDR3 is TGTGCCAGCAGTTCCCAGTACTTC. Translated, it gives CASSSQYF. The complete variable domain, with remaining parts taken from reference TRBV14 and TRBJ2-5, reads EAGVTQFPSHSVIEKGQTVTLRCDPISGHDNLYWYRRVMGKEIKFLLHFVKESKQDESGMPNNRFLAERTGGTYSTLKVQPAELEDSGVYFCASSSQYFGPGTRLLVL.

About this clone: The same CDR3 is also encoded by other DNA sequences in this sample. The chain is built from TRBV5-1 and TRBJ2-5; a weak D match, TRBD1 (6 bases). The CDR3 has 13 residues. V shed 2 bases and J shed 5 bases, with 10 bases lying between them. CDR1 is SGHRS, CDR2 YFSETQ, per germline. CDR3 DNA sequence: TGCGCCAGCAGCTTCGGCGACAGGGAGACCCAGTACTTC. Its protein is CASSFGDRETQYF.

The rearrangement joins TRBV28 to TRBJ1-1; TRBD1 is a possible D gene (5 bases). This CDR3 has 13 amino acids. V lost 6 bases and J 3 bases, leaving 11 bases between the germline ends. Germline V gene lookup returns CDR1 MDHEN and CDR2 SYDVKM. The chain's CDR3 is CASSRRQHTEAFF. In DNA form, the CDR3 reads TGTGCCAGCAGCCGTCGACAGCACACTGAAGCTTTCTTT.

V gene TRBV7-8 combines with J gene TRBJ1-3; 9 nucleotides match TRBD1. The CDR3 has 15 residues. Germline V gene lookup returns CDR1 SGHVS and CDR2 FQNEAQ. After removal of 3 bases from V and 1 base from J, the junction contained 1 base not matched to a gene. The CDR3 DNA is TGTGCCAGCAGCTTGGGACAGGGATCTGGAAACACCATATATTTT. This codes for CASSLGQGSGNTIYF.

The chain uses TRBV27 and TRBJ2-7; no clear D. The V and J ends lost 2 bases and 2 bases respectively, with 10 bases between them. Germline-derived CDR1 and CDR2 are MNHEY and SMNVEV (reference sequence). The CDR3 sequence is 14 residues long. The CDR3 DNA follows: TGTGCCAGCAGTTTAGTCGGTCAAGCCTACGAGCAGTACTTC. Amino acids: CASSLVGQAYEQYF.

Turning to this clone: Additional DNA sequences in this sample encode the identical CDR3. The chain recombines TRBV5-1 with TRBJ1-2, with a possible D match to TRBD1 (5 bases). CDR3 length: 15 residues. Trimming took off 0 bases at V and 2 bases at J, with 11 bases between the two ends. CDR1 is SGHRS and CDR2 is YFSETQ in the germline V gene. Here the CDR3 reads CASSLAAGQNYGYTF. The CDR3 DNA is TGCGCCAGCAGCTTGGCGGCCGGACAAAACTATGGCTACACCTTC.

The gene calls are TRBV7-2 and TRBJ1-1; D ambiguous. The CDR3 covers 15 residues. Germline-derived CDR1 and CDR2 are SGHTA and FQGNSA. Trimming stripped 2 bases from V and 0 bases from J, with 10 bases between. CDR3 loop: CASSLTGTVNTEAFF. The CDR3 DNA follows: TGTGCCAGCAGCTTAACGGGAACAGTGAACACTGAAGCTTTCTTT.

The rearrangement joins TRBV5-1 to TRBJ2-3; D ambiguous. The CDR3 runs to 13 residues. Between the trimmed V and J ends, which lost 6 bases and 4 bases, there was a span of 12 bases. Germline loops: CDR1 SGHRS, CDR2 YFSETQ. CDR3 sequence (DNA): TGCGCCAGCACGGAAGGGTTAGCAGATACGCAGTATTTT. It is translated as CASTEGLADTQYF.

V and J are TRBV6-6 and TRBJ2-1; 8 bases align to TRBD2. In germline, CDR1 is MNHNY, CDR2 SVGAGI (reference sequence). V dropped 2 bases and J dropped 5; count of bases not matched to a gene: 5. The CDR3 has 15 residues. The CDR3 protein is CASSYMTSVNNEQFF. The CDR3 DNA reads as TGTGCCAGCAGTTACATGACTAGCGTAAACAATGAGCAGTTCTTC.

V is TRBV10-3 and J is TRBJ1-3; 11 nucleotides line up with TRBD1. Germline values: CDR1 ENHRY, CDR2 SYGVKD. After removal of 5 bases from V and 4 bases from J, the junction contained 4 bases not matched to a gene. This CDR3 contains 15 residues. As DNA, the CDR3 is TGTGCCATCAGTCCAGGACAGGGGGCAGGAAACACCATATATTTT. Translated, it gives CAISPGQGAGNTIYF.

This chain uses TRBV5-1 with TRBJ2-3; 7 bases align to TRBD2. Unmatched junction bases numbered 10, after V lost 4 bases and J lost 5 bases. The CDR3 length is 15 residues. The V gene's germline CDR1 is SGHRS and CDR2 YFSETQ. CDR3 region: CASSPGRESLDTQYF. The CDR3 DNA follows: TGCGCCAGCAGCCCAGGGCGGGAGTCGTTAGATACGCAGTATTTT.

The chain employs TRBV5-1 and TRBJ2-7; 13 positions match TRBD2. The germline CDR1 and CDR2 sequences are SGHRS and YFSETQ. The CDR3 has 15 residues. J was trimmed by 7 bases and V by 4 bases; bases with no gene match: 8. In DNA, the CDR3 is TGCGCCAGCAGCCCGGGACTAGCGGGGCCGGGTGAGCAGTACTTC. The encoded protein is CASSPGLAGPGEQYF.

The chain combines TRBV28 with TRBJ1-1; D gene uncertain. The V end lost 1 base, the J end lost 1 base, and 7 bases lay between the germline ends. Germline V gene sequence: CDR1 MDHEN, CDR2 SYDVKM. The CDR3 has 14 amino acids. The CDR3 protein is CASSLLEGNTEAFF. The CDR3, as DNA: TGTGCCAGCAGTTTATTAGAGGGGAACACTGAAGCTTTCTTT.

The V gene is TRBV2, the J gene TRBJ2-7, with 8 positions matching TRBD1. The CDR3 consists of 13 residues. J gave up 4 bases and V 7 bases, and 6 bases lay outside the gene matches. The germline gives CDR1 SNHLY, CDR2 FYNNEI. CDR3 region: CASTGQGLYEQYF. CDR3 DNA sequence: TGTGCCAGCACAGGACAGGGCTTGTACGAGCAGTACTTC.

The rearrangement uses TRBV5-4 and TRBJ2-7; 9 nucleotides align to TRBD1. V shed 0 bases, J shed 1 base, and the junction held 2 bases outside the gene matches. Germline loops: CDR1 SGHNT, CDR2 YYREEE (reference sequence). The CDR3 covers 15 residues. The CDR3 DNA reads TGTGCCAGCAGCTTGGTGGACAGGGGATCCTACGAGCAGTACTTC. This codes for CASSLVDRGSYEQYF.

As regards this clone: The junction departs from the called germline gene at one end, perhaps through a read error. This chain connects TRBV10-3 to TRBJ2-3, with 9 bases that match TRBD1. The CDR3 sequence is 14 residues long. Germline CDR1 reads ENHRY; CDR2 reads SYGVKD. CDR3 in amino acids: CAIRRQGETTSPTF. The CDR3 DNA is TGTGCCATCAGGAGACAGGGGGAGACAACTTCCCCCACTTTT.

Worth noting for this clone: Within the sample, other DNA sequences also encode this same CDR3. The chain carries TRBV18 and TRBJ2-2, with TRBD2 matching over 7 bases. This CDR3 region has 15 residues. Germline CDR1 KGHSH, CDR2 LQKENI. J was trimmed by 4 bases and V by 0 bases; bases with no gene match: 2. The CDR3 DNA sequence: TGTGCCAGCTCACCACCGGGGGGGAGCACCGGGGAGCTGTTTTTT. Its translation is CASSPPGGSTGELFF.